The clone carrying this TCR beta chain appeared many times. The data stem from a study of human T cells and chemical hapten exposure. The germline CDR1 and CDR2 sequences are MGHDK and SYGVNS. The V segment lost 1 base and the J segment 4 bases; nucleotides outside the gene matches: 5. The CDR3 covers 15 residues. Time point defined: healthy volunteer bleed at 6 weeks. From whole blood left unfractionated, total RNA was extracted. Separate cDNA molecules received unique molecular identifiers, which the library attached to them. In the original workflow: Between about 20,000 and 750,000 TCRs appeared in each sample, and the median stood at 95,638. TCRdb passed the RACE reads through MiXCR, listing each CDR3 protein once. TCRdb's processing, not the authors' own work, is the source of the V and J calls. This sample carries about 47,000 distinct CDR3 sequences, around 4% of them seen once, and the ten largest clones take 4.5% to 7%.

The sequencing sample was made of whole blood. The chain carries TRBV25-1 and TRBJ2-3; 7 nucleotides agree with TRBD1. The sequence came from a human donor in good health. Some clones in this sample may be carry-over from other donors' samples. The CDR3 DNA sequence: TGTGCCAGCAGTGAATCCGGGGACAGTGCAGATACGCAGTATTTT. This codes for CASSESGDSADTQYF. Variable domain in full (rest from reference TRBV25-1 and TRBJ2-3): EADIYQTPRYLVIGTGKKITLECSQTMGHDKMYWYQQDPGMELHLIHYSYGVNSTEKGDLSSESTVSRIRTEHFPLTLESARPSHTSQYLCASSESGDSADTQYFGPGTRLTVL.